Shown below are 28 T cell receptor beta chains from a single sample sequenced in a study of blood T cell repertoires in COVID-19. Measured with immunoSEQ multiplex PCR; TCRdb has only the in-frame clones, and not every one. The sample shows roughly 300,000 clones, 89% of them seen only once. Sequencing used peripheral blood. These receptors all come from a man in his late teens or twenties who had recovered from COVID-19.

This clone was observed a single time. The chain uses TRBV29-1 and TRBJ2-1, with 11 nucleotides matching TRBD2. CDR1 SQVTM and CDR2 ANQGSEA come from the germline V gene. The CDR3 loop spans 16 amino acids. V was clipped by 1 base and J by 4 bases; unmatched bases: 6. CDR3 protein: CSVEGASGGMYNEQFF. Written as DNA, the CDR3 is TGCAGCGTTGAAGGTGCTAGCGGGGGGATGTACAATGAGCAGTTCTTC.

CDR3 bases: TGTGCCAGCAGCTTGACAGGGGAGGCCTTTTACGAGCAGTACTTC. Amino acids: CASSLTGEAFYEQYF. The V and J genes are TRBV5-5 and TRBJ2-7; maybe TRBD1 (7 bases). The CDR3 contains 15 residues. Looked up from germline, CDR1 is SGHKS and CDR2 is YYEKEE (reference sequence). V lost 1 base and J lost 4, with 15 bases in between. The complete variable domain, with remaining parts taken from reference TRBV5-5 and TRBJ2-7, reads DAGVTQSPTHLIKTRGQQVTLRCSPISGHKSVSWYQQVLGQGPQFIFQYYEKEERGRGNFPDRFSARQFPNYSSELNVNALLLGDSALYLCASSLTGEAFYEQYFGPGTRLTVT.

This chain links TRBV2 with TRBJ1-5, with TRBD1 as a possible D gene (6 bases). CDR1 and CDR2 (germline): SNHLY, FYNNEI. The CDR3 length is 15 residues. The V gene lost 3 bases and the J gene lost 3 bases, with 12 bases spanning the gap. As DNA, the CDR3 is TGTGCCAGCAGTGAGTCAGGGGCCTTCAATCAGCCCCAGCATTTT. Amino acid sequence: CASSESGAFNQPQHF.

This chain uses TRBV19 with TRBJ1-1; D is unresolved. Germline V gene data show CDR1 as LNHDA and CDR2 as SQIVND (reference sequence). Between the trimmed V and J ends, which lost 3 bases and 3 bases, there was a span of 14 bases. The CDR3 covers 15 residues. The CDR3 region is CASSMTAARDTEAFF. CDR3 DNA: TGTGCCAGTAGTATGACTGCGGCGCGGGACACTGAAGCTTTCTTT.

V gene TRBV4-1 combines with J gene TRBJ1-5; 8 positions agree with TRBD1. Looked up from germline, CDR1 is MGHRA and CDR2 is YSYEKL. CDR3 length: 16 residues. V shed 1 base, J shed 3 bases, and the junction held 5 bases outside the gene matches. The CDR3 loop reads CASSQAQGAPNQPQHF. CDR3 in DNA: TGCGCCAGCAGCCAAGCCCAGGGGGCGCCCAATCAGCCCCAGCATTTT.

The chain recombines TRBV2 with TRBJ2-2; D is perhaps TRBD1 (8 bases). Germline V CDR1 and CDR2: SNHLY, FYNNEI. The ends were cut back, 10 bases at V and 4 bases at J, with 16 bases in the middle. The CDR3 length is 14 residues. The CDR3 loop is CAKRTGRGTGELFF. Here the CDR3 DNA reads TGTGCCAAGAGGACAGGGAGGGGCACCGGGGAGCTGTTTTTT.

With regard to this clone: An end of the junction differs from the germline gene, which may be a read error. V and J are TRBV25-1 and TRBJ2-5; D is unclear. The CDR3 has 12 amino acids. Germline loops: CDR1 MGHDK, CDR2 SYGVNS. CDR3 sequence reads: CASSSHHETQYF. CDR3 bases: TGTGCCAGCAGTTCACACCATGAGACCCAGTACTTC. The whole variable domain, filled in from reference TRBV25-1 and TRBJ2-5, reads EADIYQTPRYLVIGTGKKITLECSQTMGHDKMYWYQQDPGMELHLIHYSYGVNSTEKGDLSSESTVSRIRTEHFPLTLESARPSHTSQYLCASSSHHETQYFGPGTRLLVL.

The CDR3 here is CASSPQTGVNYGYTF. CDR3 nucleotides: TGTGCCAGCAGCCCCCAGACAGGCGTTAACTATGGCTACACCTTC. V and J are TRBV3-1 (or the pseudogene TRBV3-2) and TRBJ1-2; TRBD1 might be the D (6 bases). The germline V gene encodes CDR1 LGHDT and CDR2 YNNKEL (reference sequence). Trimming took 4 bases from V and 1 from J, leaving 13 bases between them. The CDR3 loop spans 15 amino acids.

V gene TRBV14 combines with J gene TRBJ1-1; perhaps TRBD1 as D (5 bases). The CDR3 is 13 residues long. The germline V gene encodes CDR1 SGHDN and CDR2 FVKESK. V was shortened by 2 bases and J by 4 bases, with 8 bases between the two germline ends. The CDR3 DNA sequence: TGTGCCAGCAGCCAATCAAGGGGCACTGAAGCTTTCTTT. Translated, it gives CASSQSRGTEAFF.

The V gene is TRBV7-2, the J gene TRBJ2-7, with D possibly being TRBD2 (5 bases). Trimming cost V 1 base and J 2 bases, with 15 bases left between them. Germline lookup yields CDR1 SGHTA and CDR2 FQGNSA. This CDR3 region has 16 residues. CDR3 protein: CASSLEYLASTYEQYF. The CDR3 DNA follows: TGTGCCAGCAGCTTAGAATACCTAGCTTCTACCTACGAGCAGTACTTC.

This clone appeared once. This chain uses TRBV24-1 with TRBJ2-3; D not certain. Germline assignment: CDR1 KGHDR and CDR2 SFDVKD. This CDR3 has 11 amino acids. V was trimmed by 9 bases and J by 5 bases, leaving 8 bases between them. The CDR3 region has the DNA TGTGCCACCGCAGCAGGAGATACGCAGTATTTT. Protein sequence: CATAAGDTQYF.

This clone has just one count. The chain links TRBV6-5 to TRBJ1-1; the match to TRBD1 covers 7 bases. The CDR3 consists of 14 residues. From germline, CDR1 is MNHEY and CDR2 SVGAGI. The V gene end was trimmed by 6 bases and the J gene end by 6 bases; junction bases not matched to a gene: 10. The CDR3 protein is CASSAPLGQSEAFF. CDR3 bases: TGTGCCAGCAGCGCCCCACTGGGACAGTCTGAAGCTTTCTTT.

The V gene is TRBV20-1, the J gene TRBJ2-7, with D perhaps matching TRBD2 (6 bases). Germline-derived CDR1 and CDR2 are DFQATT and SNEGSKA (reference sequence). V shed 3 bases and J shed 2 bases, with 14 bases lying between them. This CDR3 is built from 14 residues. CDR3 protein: CSASTPGTAYEQYF. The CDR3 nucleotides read TGCAGTGCTAGTACACCTGGGACTGCCTACGAGCAGTACTTC.

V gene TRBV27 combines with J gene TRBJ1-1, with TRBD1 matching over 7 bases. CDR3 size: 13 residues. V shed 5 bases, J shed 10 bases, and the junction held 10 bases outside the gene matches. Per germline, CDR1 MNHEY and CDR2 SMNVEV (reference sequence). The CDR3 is CASSKQQGQGAFF. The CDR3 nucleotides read TGTGCCAGCAGTAAACAACAGGGGCAGGGAGCTTTCTTT.

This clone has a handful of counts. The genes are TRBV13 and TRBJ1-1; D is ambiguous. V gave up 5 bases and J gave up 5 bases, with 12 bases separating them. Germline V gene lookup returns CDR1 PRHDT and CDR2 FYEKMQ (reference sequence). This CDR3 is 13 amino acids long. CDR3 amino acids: CASSLDGRTEAFF. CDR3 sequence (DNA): TGTGCCAGCAGCCTAGACGGGAGGACTGAAGCTTTCTTT.

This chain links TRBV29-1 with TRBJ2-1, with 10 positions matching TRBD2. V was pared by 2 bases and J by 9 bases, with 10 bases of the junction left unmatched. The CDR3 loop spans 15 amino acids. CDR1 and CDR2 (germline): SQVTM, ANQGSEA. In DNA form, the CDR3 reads TGCAGCGTTGAACCTAGCGGGAGCCGCGGAATTGAGCAGTTCTTC. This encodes CSVEPSGSRGIEQFF.

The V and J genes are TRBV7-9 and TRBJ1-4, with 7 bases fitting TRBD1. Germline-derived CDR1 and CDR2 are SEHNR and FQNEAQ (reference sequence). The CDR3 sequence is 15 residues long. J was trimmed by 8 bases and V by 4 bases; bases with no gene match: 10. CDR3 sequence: CASSSAPGTVEKLFF. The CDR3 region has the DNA TGTGCCAGCAGCTCGGCCCCCGGGACAGTCGAAAAACTGTTTTTT. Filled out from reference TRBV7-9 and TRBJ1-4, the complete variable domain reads DTGVSQNPRHKITKRGQNVTFRCDPISEHNRLYWYRQTLGQGPEFLTYFQNEAQLEKSRLLSDRFSAERPKGSFSTLEIQRTEQGDSAMYLCASSSAPGTVEKLFFGSGTQLSVL.

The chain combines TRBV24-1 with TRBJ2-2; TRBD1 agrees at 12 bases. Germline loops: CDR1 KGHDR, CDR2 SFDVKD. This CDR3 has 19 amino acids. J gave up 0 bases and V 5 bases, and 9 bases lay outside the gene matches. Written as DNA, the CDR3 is TGTGCCACCAGTGGATCCCTAGGGACAGGGGGCACGAACACCGGGGAGCTGTTTTTT. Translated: CATSGSLGTGGTNTGELFF.

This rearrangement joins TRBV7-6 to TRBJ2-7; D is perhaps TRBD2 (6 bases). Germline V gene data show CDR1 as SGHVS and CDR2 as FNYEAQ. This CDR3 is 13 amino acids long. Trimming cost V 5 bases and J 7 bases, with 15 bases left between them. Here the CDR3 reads CASSLPPGGEQYF. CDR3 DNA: TGTGCCAGCAGCCTCCCCCCCGGGGGTGAGCAGTACTTC.

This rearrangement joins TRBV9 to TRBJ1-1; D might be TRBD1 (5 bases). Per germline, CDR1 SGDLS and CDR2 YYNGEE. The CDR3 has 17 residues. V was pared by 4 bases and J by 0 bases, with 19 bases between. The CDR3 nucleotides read TGTGCCAGCAGCTCCGGGACTCCTCTCTTCATGAACACTGAAGCTTTCTTT. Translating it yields CASSSGTPLFMNTEAFF.

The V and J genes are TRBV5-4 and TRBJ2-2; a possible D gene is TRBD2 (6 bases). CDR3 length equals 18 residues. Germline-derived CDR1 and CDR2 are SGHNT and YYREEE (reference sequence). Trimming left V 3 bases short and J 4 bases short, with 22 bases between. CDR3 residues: CASSSRRVDQGGTGELFF. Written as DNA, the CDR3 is TGTGCCAGCAGCTCGAGAAGAGTAGACCAGGGAGGCACCGGGGAGCTGTTTTTT. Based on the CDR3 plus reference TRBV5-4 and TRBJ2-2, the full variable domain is ETGVTQSPTHLIKTRGQQVTLRCSSQSGHNTVSWYQQALGQGPQFIFQYYREEENGRGNFPPRFSGLQFPNYSSELNVNALELDDSALYLCASSSRRVDQGGTGELFFGEGSRLTVL.

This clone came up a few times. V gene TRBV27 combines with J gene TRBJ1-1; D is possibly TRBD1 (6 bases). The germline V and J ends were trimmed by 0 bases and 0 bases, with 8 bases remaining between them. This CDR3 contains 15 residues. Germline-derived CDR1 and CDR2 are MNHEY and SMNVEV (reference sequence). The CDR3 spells CASSLSQGMNTEAFF. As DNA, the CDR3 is TGTGCCAGCAGTTTATCGCAGGGGATGAACACTGAAGCTTTCTTT.

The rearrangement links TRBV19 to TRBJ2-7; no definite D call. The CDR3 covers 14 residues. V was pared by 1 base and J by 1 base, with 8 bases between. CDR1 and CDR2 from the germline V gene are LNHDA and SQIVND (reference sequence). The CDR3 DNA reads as TGTGCCAGTAGTATAGGTCCGTATTCCTACGAGCAGTACTTC. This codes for CASSIGPYSYEQYF.

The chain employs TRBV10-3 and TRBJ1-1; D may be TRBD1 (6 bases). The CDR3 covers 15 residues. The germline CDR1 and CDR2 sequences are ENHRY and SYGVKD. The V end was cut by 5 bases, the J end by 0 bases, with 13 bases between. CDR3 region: CAISKSDSMNTEAFF. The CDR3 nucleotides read TGTGCCATCAGTAAATCGGACAGTATGAACACTGAAGCTTTCTTT.

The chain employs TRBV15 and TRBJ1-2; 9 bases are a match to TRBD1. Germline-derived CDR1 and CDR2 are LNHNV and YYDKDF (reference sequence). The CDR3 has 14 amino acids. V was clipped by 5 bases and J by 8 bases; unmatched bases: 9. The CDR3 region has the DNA TGTGCCACCAGCGTGGACAGGGGAACGGGAGGCTACACCTTC. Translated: CATSVDRGTGGYTF.

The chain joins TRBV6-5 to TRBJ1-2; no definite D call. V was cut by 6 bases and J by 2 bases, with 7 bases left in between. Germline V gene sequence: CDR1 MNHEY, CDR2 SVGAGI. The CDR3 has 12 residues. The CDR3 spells CASREQNYGYTF. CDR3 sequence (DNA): TGTGCCAGCAGAGAGCAAAACTATGGCTACACCTTC.

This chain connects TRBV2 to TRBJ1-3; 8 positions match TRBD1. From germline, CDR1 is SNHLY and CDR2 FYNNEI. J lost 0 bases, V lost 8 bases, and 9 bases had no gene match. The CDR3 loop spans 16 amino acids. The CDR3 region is CASVETGASSGNTIYF. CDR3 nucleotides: TGTGCCAGCGTAGAGACAGGGGCGAGCTCTGGAAACACCATATATTTT.

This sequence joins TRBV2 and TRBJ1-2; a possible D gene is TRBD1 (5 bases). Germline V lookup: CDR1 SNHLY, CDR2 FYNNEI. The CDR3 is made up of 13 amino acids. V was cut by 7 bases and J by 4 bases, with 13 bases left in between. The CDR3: CASTRGLTYGYTF. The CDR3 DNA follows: TGTGCCAGCACGCGGGGCCTTACCTATGGCTACACCTTC.